Presented here are 15 T cell receptor beta chains from one specimen sequenced in a study of Ad26.COV2.S vaccination and SARS-CoV-2 variants. Data came from immunoSEQ multiplex PCR; TCRdb stores just in-frame clones and leaves some out. The repertoire holds 320,000 or so clones, with 85% to 90% as singletons. As to treatment: 19 received Ad26.COV2.S at low or high dose, single or two shots; about 5 received placebo; per-sample allocation not given. Day 63 after the first vaccine or placebo injection was the time point for sampling. The material sequenced was peripheral blood, taken in a trial of Ad26.COV2.S vaccine versus placebo. The receptors were gathered from a person aged 18 to 65 who received the Ad26.COV2.S COVID-19 vaccine or a placebo.

This sequence joins TRBV5-5 and TRBJ2-1; D is uncertain. Germline-derived CDR1 and CDR2 are SGHKS and YYEKEE (reference sequence). The CDR3 has 13 amino acids. The V and J ends lost 1 base and 8 bases respectively, with 10 bases between them. CDR3 protein: CASSLIRVDEQFF. CDR3 DNA sequence: TGTGCCAGCAGCTTGATTAGGGTGGATGAGCAGTTCTTC. Full variable domain (remainder filled in from reference TRBV5-5 and TRBJ2-1): DAGVTQSPTHLIKTRGQQVTLRCSPISGHKSVSWYQQVLGQGPQFIFQYYEKEERGRGNFPDRFSARQFPNYSSELNVNALLLGDSALYLCASSLIRVDEQFFGPGTRLTVL.

The V and J genes are TRBV30 and TRBJ1-2; D is unclear. CDR1 GTSNPN and CDR2 SVGIG come from the germline V gene (reference sequence). Trimming left V 4 bases short and J 3 bases short, with 12 bases between. There are 13 residues in the CDR3. The CDR3, as DNA: TGTGCCTGGACTCGGATTGGCGACTATGGCTACACCTTC. This codes for CAWTRIGDYGYTF. The full variable domain, completed using reference TRBV30 and TRBJ1-2, is SQTIHQWPATLVQPVGSPLSLECTVEGTSNPNLYWYRQAAGRGLQLLFYSVGIGQISSEVPQNLSASRPQDRQFILSSKKLLLSDSGFYLCAWTRIGDYGYTFGSGTRLTVV.

The CDR3 DNA sequence: TGCGCCAGCAGCTTGAGGGCCGTCCAAGAGACCCAGTACTTC. Translation gives CASSLRAVQETQYF. This chain connects TRBV5-1 to TRBJ2-5; D is undetermined. V lost 1 base and J lost 1, with 8 bases in between. This CDR3 spans 14 amino acids. Germline V CDR1 and CDR2: SGHRS, YFSETQ.

The rearrangement uses TRBV5-4 and TRBJ2-1, with 12 bases identical to TRBD2. This CDR3 region has 16 residues. Germline values: CDR1 SGHNT, CDR2 YYREEE (reference sequence). The J segment lost 4 bases and the V segment lost 1 base, leaving 3 bases of the junction unmatched. The CDR3 DNA follows: TGTGCCAGCAGCTTGCCGGGACTAGCGGGTTACAATGAGCAGTTCTTC. It encodes CASSLPGLAGYNEQFF.

The rearrangement links TRBV7-2 to TRBJ2-7; no definite D call. CDR1 is SGHTA and CDR2 is FQGNSA in the germline V gene. V dropped 2 bases and J dropped 7 bases, with 15 bases sitting between them. This CDR3 region has 14 residues. CDR3 amino acids: CASSLSPYIGEQYF. The CDR3 DNA reads TGTGCCAGCAGCTTATCCCCTTATATCGGAGAGCAGTACTTC.

V and J are TRBV5-1 and TRBJ2-3, with 7 bases identical to TRBD1. Trimming cost V 0 bases and J 3 bases; bases outside gene matches: 4. Germline values: CDR1 SGHRS, CDR2 YFSETQ. CDR3 length: 15 residues. As DNA, the CDR3 is TGCGCCAGCAGCTTGGTGTCAGGGGGAACAGATACGCAGTATTTT. Translation: CASSLVSGGTDTQYF.

CDR3 residues: CATRDWGVQGYEQYV. CDR3 nucleotide sequence: TGTGCCACCAGGGATTGGGGGGTCCAAGGCTACGAGCAGTACGTC. The genes are TRBV24-1 and TRBJ2-7; D possibly corresponds to TRBD2 (6 bases). Germline values: CDR1 KGHDR, CDR2 SFDVKD. CDR3 length equals 15 residues.

CDR3 sequence (DNA): TGTGCCATCAGTGAATCTCGGGGGCGCACTGAAGCTTTCTTT. It encodes CAISESRGRTEAFF. This chain connects TRBV10-3 to TRBJ1-1; D may be TRBD1 (6 bases). The CDR3 contains 14 residues. Trimming took off 3 bases at V and 4 bases at J, with 12 bases between the two ends. CDR1 and CDR2 (germline): ENHRY, SYGVKD.

The chain links TRBV15 to TRBJ2-1; either TRBD1 or TRBD2 may supply D (6 bases each). The CDR3 has 18 amino acids. The ends were cut back, 0 bases at V and 5 bases at J, with 20 bases in the middle. The germline V gene has CDR1 LNHNV and CDR2 YYDKDF (reference sequence). The CDR3 coding sequence is TGTGCCACCAGCAGAGATACCCCATTAGGGGGGAAAGACAATGAGCAGTTCTTC. It translates to CATSRDTPLGGKDNEQFF.

The chain is built from TRBV13 and TRBJ1-1; 9 nucleotides match TRBD1. After removal of 5 bases from V and 3 bases from J, the junction contained 4 bases not matched to a gene. This CDR3 comprises 14 residues. Germline CDR1 is PRHDT and CDR2 is FYEKMQ (reference sequence). The CDR3, as DNA: TGTGCCAGCAGCACCGGACAGGGGTACACTGAAGCTTTCTTT. Amino acid sequence: CASSTGQGYTEAFF.

This rearrangement joins TRBV5-4 to TRBJ1-2; 7 bases agree with TRBD1. In germline, CDR1 is SGHNT, CDR2 YYREEE (reference sequence). The V segment lost 1 base and the J segment 8 bases; nucleotides outside the gene matches: 11. The CDR3 covers 15 residues. The CDR3 sequence is CASSLRGEGAGGYTF. The CDR3 coding sequence is TGTGCCAGCAGCTTGAGAGGCGAGGGGGCTGGGGGCTACACCTTC.

This chain uses TRBV7-9 with TRBJ1-2; D is ambiguous. Germline V CDR1 and CDR2: SEHNR, FQNEAQ (reference sequence). V was shortened by 1 base and J by 5 bases, with 17 bases between the two germline ends. The CDR3 contains 16 residues. The CDR3 loop reads CASSLDWTEEAYGYTF. The CDR3 nucleotides are TGTGCCAGCAGCTTAGACTGGACCGAGGAAGCATATGGCTACACCTTC.

The chain links TRBV19 to TRBJ1-2; D is unresolved. Deletions cut 5 bases from V and 7 bases from J, with 11 bases between. The CDR3 is made up of 12 amino acids. CDR1 and CDR2 from the germline V gene are LNHDA and SQIVND (reference sequence). This chain's CDR3 is CASSESPAGYTF. The CDR3 DNA follows: TGTGCCAGTAGTGAGAGCCCCGCTGGCTACACCTTC. Together with reference TRBV19 and TRBJ1-2, the CDR3 gives the full variable domain: DGGITQSPKYLFRKEGQNVTLSCEQNLNHDAMYWYRQDPGQGLRLIYYSQIVNDFQKGDIAEGYSVSREKKESFPLTVTSAQKNPTAFYLCASSESPAGYTFGSGTRLTVV.

The rearrangement joins TRBV7-8 to TRBJ1-5; D not certain. CDR3 length equals 15 residues. Germline V gene lookup returns CDR1 SGHVS and CDR2 FQNEAQ. Trimming shortened V by 5 bases and J by 6 bases, and 17 bases separated the two germline ends. CDR3 DNA sequence: TGTGCCAGCAGCCTAGAGGGATACGAGGGTCAGCCCCAGCATTTT. Translated, it gives CASSLEGYEGQPQHF.

The chain joins TRBV7-9 to TRBJ2-7, with 11 bases identical to TRBD2. CDR3 length equals 19 residues. CDR1 and CDR2 (germline): SEHNR, FQNEAQ (reference sequence). The junction had 17 bases not matched to a gene; V was cut back by 4 bases and J by 3 bases. The CDR3 is CASSYAPGADSGRVYEQYV. The CDR3, as DNA: TGTGCCAGCAGCTACGCCCCCGGGGCAGATAGCGGGAGGGTCTACGAGCAGTACGTC.